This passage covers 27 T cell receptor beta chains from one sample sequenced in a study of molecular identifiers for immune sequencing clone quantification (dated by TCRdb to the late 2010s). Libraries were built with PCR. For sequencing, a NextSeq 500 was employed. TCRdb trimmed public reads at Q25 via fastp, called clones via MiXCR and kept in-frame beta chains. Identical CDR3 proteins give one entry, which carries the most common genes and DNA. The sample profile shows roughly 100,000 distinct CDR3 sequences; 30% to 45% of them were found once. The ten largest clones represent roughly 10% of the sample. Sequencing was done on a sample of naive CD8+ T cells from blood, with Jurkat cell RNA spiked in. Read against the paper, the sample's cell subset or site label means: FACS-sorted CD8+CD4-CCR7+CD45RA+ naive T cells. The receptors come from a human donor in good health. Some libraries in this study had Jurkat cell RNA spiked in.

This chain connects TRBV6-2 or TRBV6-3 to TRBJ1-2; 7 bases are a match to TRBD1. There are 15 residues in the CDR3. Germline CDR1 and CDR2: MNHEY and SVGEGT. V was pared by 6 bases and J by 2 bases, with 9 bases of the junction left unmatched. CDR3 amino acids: CASRGLKGQNYGYTF. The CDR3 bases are TGTGCCAGCAGGGGACTAAAGGGACAGAACTATGGCTACACCTTC.

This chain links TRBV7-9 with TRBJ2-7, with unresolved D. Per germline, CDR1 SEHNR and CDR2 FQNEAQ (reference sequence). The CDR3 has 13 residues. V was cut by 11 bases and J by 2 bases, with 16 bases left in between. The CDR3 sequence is CACGSGETYEQYF. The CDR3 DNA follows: TGTGCCTGTGGGTCAGGAGAAACCTACGAGCAGTACTTC.

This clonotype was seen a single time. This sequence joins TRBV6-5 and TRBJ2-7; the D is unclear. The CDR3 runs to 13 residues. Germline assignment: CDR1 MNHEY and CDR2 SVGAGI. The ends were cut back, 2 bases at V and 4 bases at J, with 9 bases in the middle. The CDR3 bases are TGTGCCAGCAGTTACGCCCATAGATACGAGCAGTACTTC. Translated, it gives CASSYAHRYEQYF.

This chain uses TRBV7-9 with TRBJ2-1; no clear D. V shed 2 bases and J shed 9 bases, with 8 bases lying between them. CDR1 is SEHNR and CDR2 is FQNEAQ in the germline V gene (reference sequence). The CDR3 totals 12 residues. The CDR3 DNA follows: TGTGCCAGCAGCTTAATCGAATCTGAGCAGTTCTTC. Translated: CASSLIESEQFF.

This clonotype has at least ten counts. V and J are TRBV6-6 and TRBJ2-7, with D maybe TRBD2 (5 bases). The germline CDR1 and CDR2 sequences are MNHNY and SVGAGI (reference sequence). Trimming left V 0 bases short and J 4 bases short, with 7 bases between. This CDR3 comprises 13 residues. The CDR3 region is CASSYSRVYEQYF. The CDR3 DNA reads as TGTGCCAGCAGTTACTCGAGGGTATACGAGCAGTACTTC.

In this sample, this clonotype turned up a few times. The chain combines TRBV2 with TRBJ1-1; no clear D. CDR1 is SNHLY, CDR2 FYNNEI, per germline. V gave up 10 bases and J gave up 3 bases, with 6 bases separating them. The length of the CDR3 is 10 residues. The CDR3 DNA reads TGTGCCAACCGGGACACTGAAGCTTTCTTT. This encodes CANRDTEAFF.

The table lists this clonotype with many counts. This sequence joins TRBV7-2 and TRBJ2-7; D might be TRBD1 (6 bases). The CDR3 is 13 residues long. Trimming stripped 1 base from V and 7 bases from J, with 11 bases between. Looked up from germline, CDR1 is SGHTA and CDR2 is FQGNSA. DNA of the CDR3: TGTGCCAGCAGCTTAGTTGAGGGGGTGGAGCAGTACTTC. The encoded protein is CASSLVEGVEQYF.

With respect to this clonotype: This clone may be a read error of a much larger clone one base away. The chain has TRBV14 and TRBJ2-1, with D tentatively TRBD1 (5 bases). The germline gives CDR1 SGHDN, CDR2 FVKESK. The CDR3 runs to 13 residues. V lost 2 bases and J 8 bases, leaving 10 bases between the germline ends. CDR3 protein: CASSQCLGDEQFF. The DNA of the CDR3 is TGTGCCAGCAGCCAATGTTTAGGGGATGAGCAGTTCTTC.

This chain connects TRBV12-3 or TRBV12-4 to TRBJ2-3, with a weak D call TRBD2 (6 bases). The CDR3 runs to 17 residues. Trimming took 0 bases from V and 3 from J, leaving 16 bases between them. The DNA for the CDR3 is TGTGCCAGCAGTTTAGCGGCCGGGCTAGCGTTAACAGATACGCAGTATTTT. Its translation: CASSLAAGLALTDTQYF.

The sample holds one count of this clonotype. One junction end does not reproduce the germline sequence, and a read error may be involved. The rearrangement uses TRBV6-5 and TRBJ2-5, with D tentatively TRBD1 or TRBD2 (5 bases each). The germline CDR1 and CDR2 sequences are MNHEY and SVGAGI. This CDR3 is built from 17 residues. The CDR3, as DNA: TGTGCCAGCAGCTACGAGTTGGGGGTAGTCTCCCAAGAGACCCGGTACTTC. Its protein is CASSYELGVVSQETRYF.

For the CDR3, the DNA is TGTGCCAGCAGCCATAGAGTGGGAGCGGTGTCCTACAATGAGCAGTTCTTC. Its protein product is CASSHRVGAVSYNEQFF. The rearrangement links TRBV14 to TRBJ2-1; maybe TRBD2 (5 bases). This CDR3 has 17 residues. Per germline, CDR1 SGHDN and CDR2 FVKESK. V shed 3 bases and J shed 1 base, with 16 bases lying between them.

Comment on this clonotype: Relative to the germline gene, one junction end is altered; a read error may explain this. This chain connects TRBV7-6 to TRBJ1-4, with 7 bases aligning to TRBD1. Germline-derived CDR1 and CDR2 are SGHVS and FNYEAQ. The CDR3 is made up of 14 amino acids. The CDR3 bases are TGTGCCAGCAGCCTGGGACAGAAAAATGAAATACTGTTATTT. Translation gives CASSLGQKNEILLF.

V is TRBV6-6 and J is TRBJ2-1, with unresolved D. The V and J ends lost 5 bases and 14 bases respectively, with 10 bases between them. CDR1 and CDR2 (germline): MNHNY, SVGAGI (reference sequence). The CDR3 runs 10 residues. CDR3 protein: CASSEAIEFF. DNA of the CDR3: TGTGCCAGCAGTGAAGCCATAGAGTTCTTC.

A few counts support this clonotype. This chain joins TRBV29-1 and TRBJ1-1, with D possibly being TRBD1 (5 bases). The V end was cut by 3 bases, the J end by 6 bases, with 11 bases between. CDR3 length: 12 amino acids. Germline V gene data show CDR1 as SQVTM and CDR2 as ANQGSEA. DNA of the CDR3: TGCAGCGTTGACAGAAGGGACCCTGAAGCTTTCTTT. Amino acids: CSVDRRDPEAFF.

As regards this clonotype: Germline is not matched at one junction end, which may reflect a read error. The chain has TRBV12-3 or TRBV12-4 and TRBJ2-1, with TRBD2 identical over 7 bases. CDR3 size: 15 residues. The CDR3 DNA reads TGTGCCAGCAATGAAGCGGGAATATCCTACAGTGAGCAGTTCTTC. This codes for CASNEAGISYSEQFF.

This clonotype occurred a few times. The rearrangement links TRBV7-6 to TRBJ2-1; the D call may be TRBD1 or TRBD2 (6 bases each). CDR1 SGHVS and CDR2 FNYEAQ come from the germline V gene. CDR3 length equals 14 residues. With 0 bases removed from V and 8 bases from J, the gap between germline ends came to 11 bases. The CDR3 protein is CASSLAGGGDEQFF. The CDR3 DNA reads TGTGCCAGCAGCTTAGCAGGGGGAGGTGATGAGCAGTTCTTC.

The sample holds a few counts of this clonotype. The DNA of the CDR3 is TGCGCCAGCAGCTTGGCCGGGGGTCCCAAAAACATTCAGTACTTC. Translated, it gives CASSLAGGPKNIQYF. The chain joins TRBV5-1 to TRBJ2-4; a possible D gene is TRBD2 (6 bases). This CDR3 region has 15 residues. Germline CDR1 reads SGHRS; CDR2 reads YFSETQ. V lost 0 bases, J lost 2 bases, and 9 bases lay in between.

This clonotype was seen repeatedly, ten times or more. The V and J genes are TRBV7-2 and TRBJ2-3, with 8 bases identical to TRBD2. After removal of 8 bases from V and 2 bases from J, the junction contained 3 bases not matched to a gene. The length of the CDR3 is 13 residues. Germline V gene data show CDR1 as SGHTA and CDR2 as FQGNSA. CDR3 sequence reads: CASREGYTDTQYF. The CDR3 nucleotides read TGTGCCAGCCGGGAGGGATACACAGATACGCAGTATTTT.

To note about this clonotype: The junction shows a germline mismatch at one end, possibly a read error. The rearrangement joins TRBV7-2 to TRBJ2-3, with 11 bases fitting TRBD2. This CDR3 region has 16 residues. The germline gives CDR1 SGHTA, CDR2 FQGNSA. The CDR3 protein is CASSELLAGASDTRYF. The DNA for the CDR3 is TGTGCCAGCAGCGAATTACTAGCGGGAGCCTCAGATACGCGGTATTTT.

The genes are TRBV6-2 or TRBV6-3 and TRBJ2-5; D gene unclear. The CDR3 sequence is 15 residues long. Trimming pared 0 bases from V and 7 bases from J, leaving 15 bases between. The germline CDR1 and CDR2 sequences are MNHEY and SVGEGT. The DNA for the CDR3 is TGTGCCAGCAGTTACTCGCTTGACCCCTTGCCGACCCAGTACTTC. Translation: CASSYSLDPLPTQYF.

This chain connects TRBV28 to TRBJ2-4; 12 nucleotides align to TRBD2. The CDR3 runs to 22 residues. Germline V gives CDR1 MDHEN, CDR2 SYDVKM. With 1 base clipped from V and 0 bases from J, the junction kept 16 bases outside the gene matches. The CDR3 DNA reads TGTGCCAGCAGTTTATTTGTCTGGGAACTAGCGGGAGGACCGCTAGCCAAAAACATTCAGTACTTC. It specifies CASSLFVWELAGGPLAKNIQYF.

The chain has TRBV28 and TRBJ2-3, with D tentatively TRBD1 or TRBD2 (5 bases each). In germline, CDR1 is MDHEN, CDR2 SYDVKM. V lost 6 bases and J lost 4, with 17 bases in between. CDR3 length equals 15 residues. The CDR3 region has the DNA TGTGCCAGCAGGACTTTTGTGAGGGGCGCAGATACGCAGTATTTT. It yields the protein CASRTFVRGADTQYF. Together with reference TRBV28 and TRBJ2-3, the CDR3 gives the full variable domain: DVKVTQSSRYLVKRTGEKVFLECVQDMDHENMFWYRQDPGLGLRLIYFSYDVKMKEKGDIPEGYSVSREKKERFSLILESASTNQTSMYLCASRTFVRGADTQYFGPGTRLTVL.

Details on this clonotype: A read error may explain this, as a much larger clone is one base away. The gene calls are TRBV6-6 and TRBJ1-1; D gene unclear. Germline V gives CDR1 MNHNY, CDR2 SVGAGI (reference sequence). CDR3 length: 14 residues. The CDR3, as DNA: TGTGCCAGCAATCCCTGGGTCGGGAACACTGGAGCTTTCTTT. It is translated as CASNPWVGNTGAFF.

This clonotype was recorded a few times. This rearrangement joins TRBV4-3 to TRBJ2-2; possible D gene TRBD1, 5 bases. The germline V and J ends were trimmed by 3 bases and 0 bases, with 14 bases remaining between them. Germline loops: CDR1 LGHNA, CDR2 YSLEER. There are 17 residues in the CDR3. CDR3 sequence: CASSHSQDFANTGELFF. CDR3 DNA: TGCGCCAGCAGCCACTCACAGGATTTTGCGAACACCGGGGAGCTGTTTTTT.

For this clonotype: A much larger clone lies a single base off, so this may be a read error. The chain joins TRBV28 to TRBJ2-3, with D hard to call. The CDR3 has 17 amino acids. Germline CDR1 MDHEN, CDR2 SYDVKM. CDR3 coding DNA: TGTGCCGGCAGCAGTTTAAAAGGAGACTGGTTCACAGATACGCAGTATTTT. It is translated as CAGSSLKGDWFTDTQYF.

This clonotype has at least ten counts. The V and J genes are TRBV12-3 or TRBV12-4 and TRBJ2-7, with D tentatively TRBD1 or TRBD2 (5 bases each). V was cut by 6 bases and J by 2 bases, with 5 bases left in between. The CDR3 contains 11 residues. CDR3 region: CASRGAYEQYF. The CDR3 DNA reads TGTGCCAGCAGGGGGGCCTACGAGCAGTACTTC.

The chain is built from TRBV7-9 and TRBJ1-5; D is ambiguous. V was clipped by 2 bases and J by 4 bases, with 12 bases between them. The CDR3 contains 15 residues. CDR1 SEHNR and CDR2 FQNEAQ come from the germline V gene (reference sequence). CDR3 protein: CASSLSAGGNQPQHF. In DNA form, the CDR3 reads TGTGCCAGCAGCTTATCAGCTGGAGGGAATCAGCCCCAGCATTTT.